The source of this T cell receptor beta chain is a study of CD8 T cells in ankylosing spondylitis. CDR3 length: 15 amino acids. V was pared by 0 bases and J by 5 bases, with 14 bases between. Germline V CDR1 and CDR2: MNHEY, SVGEGT. On this clonotype itself: Its matching antigen is unknown.

Using quantitative 5'-RACE with molecular barcodes, the authors made TCR beta libraries. TCRdb fed the 5' RACE reads into MiXCR, producing one record per CDR3 protein. The repertoire includes approximately 260,000 distinct CDR3 sequences, 8% to 9.5% of them detected once, and around 6.8% sits in the top ten. The study, taken as a whole, reports: A subset of motif variants has previously been described in the synovial fluid and blood of reactive arthritis. A motif of 7 to 9 highly homologous TCR beta variants was seen as apparently characteristic of ankylosing spondylitis blood. According to the report, clones linked to the disease were significantly enriched in matched synovial fluid samples taken from ankylosing spondylitis patients.

The gene calls are TRBV6-2 or TRBV6-3 and TRBJ2-7; D is possibly TRBD2 (5 bases). Sequencing was done on a sample of blood, either unsorted or a sorted T cell fraction (not recorded which). The TCR was taken from a male donor with ankylosing spondylitis or in good health (not recorded which). The CDR3 sequence is CASSYSGSTRDEQYF. The CDR3 DNA reads TGTGCCAGCAGTTACTCGGGCTCAACTAGGGACGAGCAGTACTTC.